Each of the 29 T cell receptor beta chains below was sequenced from the same sample in a study of post-analysis software for immune sequencing data. Findings of the study overall: When patients were compared with controls, 4 or 5 TRBV segments were more frequent, TRBV5-6, TRBV5-1 and TRBV20-1 among them.

Their antigens remain unidentified. Unique molecular identifiers had been added to the TCR beta cDNA libraries. One entry per CDR3 protein results from TCRdb running MiXCR on the PCR reads. The sample includes around 710,000 distinct CDR3 sequences, under 60% seen only once; the top ten take approximately 5%. Material for sequencing was blood. Receptor source: a girl aged 5-17 years with multiple sclerosis.

This clonotype was observed once. The chain uses TRBV5-1 and TRBJ2-7, with TRBD2 matching over 12 bases. CDR3 length equals 19 residues. The junction had 17 bases not matched to a gene; V was cut back by 0 bases and J by 7 bases. Germline values: CDR1 SGHRS, CDR2 YFSETQ. The DNA for the CDR3 is TGCGCCAGCAGCTTGGCCGCGGTAAGGTCTAGCGGGAGGGCGAATGAGCAGTACTTC. Amino acid sequence: CASSLAAVRSSGRANEQYF.

A single count supports this clonotype. The chain uses TRBV27 and TRBJ2-7; 9 nucleotides line up with TRBD1. Trimming removed 7 bases from V and 1 base from J; junction bases left unmatched: 11. This CDR3 comprises 16 residues. Germline CDR1 and CDR2: MNHEY and SMNVEV (reference sequence). The CDR3 bases are TGTGCCAGCAAAACTCACCGGACAGGGGCTTCCTACGAGCAGTACTTC. This encodes CASKTHRTGASYEQYF.

The chain is built from TRBV6-5 and TRBJ2-1, with TRBD2 matching over 11 bases. Unmatched junction bases numbered 8, after V lost 2 bases and J lost 2 bases. CDR1 MNHEY and CDR2 SVGAGI come from the germline V gene. This CDR3 has 18 residues. CDR3 region: CASSYAGLGLAAYNEQFF. The CDR3 DNA follows: TGTGCCAGCAGTTACGCGGGACTGGGACTAGCGGCCTACAATGAGCAGTTCTTC.

J is TRBJ1-2 and V is TRBV29-1, with a weak D call TRBD1 (5 bases). The V end was cut by 0 bases, the J end by 8 bases, with 13 bases between. CDR3 length: 13 residues. The germline gives CDR1 SQVTM, CDR2 ANQGSEA. The CDR3 region is CSVEEAGRDGYTF. The CDR3 DNA sequence: TGCAGCGTTGAAGAAGCGGGCAGGGACGGCTACACCTTC.

This clonotype was observed a few times. The chain employs TRBV4-3 and TRBJ2-1; 9 nucleotides match TRBD2. Germline V lookup: CDR1 LGHNA, CDR2 YSLEER. The V gene end was trimmed by 4 bases and the J gene end by 8 bases; junction bases not matched to a gene: 9. The CDR3 totals 15 residues. CDR3 sequence reads: CASSLGLALADEQFF. DNA for the CDR3: TGCGCCAGCAGCCTCGGACTAGCGTTGGCCGATGAGCAGTTCTTC.

Concerning this clonotype: This CDR3 fails to terminate in the conserved phenylalanine or tryptophan, so it likely reflects a read error. The rearrangement uses TRBV18 and TRBJ2-3, with no clear D. Trimming took off 4 bases at V and 0 bases at J, with 11 bases between the two ends. The CDR3 runs 15 residues. The V gene's germline CDR1 is KGHSH and CDR2 LQKENI. In nucleotides, the CDR3 is TGTGCCAGCTCACGGGCTGGCGCCAGCACAGATACGCAGTATTAT. This codes for CASSRAGASTDTQYY.

The V and J genes are TRBV28 and TRBJ1-6; D gene unclear. The V gene lost 3 bases and the J gene lost 10 bases, with 16 bases spanning the gap. The germline V gene has CDR1 MDHEN and CDR2 SYDVKM. This CDR3 spans 15 amino acids. CDR3 sequence: CASSLGSIGRSPLHF. The CDR3 region has the DNA TGTGCCAGCAGTTTGGGGTCGATAGGAAGATCACCCCTCCACTTT. Full variable domain (outside the CDR3, taken from reference TRBV28 and TRBJ1-6): DVKVTQSSRYLVKRTGEKVFLECVQDMDHENMFWYRQDPGLGLRLIYFSYDVKMKEKGDIPEGYSVSREKKERFSLILESASTNQTSMYLCASSLGSIGRSPLHFGNGTRLTVT.

This chain joins TRBV12-3 or TRBV12-4 and TRBJ2-1; tentatively, D is TRBD1 (6 bases). Trimming took off 7 bases at V and 8 bases at J, with 24 bases between the two ends. This CDR3 is 16 amino acids long. The DNA of the CDR3 is TGTGCCAGCAAGTCCCATCGGGACATCCCCATCTATGAGCAGTTCTTC. Translation: CASKSHRDIPIYEQFF.

This clonotype has just a few counts. The chain combines TRBV7-9 with TRBJ2-3; 9 nucleotides agree with TRBD1. The CDR3 extends over 16 amino acids. Trimming took 5 bases from V and 0 from J; bases not matched to a gene: 6. CDR1 SEHNR and CDR2 FQNEAQ come from the germline V gene (reference sequence). CDR3 sequence (DNA): TGTGCCAGCAGCCCGGACAGGGGTCCTAGCACAGATACGCAGTATTTT. It specifies CASSPDRGPSTDTQYF.

In this sample, this clonotype turned up a few times. This sequence joins TRBV15 and TRBJ1-5, with D maybe TRBD1 (5 bases). Germline lookup yields CDR1 LNHNV and CDR2 YYDKDF (reference sequence). There are 15 residues in the CDR3. Trimming shortened V by 6 bases and J by 2 bases, and 14 bases separated the two germline ends. In DNA, the CDR3 is TGTGCCACCAGTTCGGGGGAAGGAGGCAATCAGCCCCAGCATTTT. The encoded protein is CATSSGEGGNQPQHF.

About this clonotype itself: One end of the junction fails to match germline, which may point to a read error. CDR3 amino acids: CANSVVAIYNEQFF. The CDR3 region has the DNA TGTGCCAACAGTGTGGTCGCGATCTACAATGAGCAGTTCTTC. This chain uses TRBV2 with TRBJ2-1, with D uncertain. From germline, CDR1 is SNHLY and CDR2 FYNNEI. CDR3 length: 14 amino acids.

This clonotype was seen more than once but under ten times. V usage is TRBV7-2 and J usage is TRBJ1-6; 7 bases agree with TRBD1. CDR3 length: 14 amino acids. The junction had 6 bases not matched to a gene; V was cut back by 5 bases and J by 8 bases. Germline CDR1 and CDR2: SGHTA and FQGNSA. CDR3 sequence: CASSLGQLHSPLHF. The DNA of the CDR3 is TGTGCCAGCAGCCTGGGACAGTTGCATTCACCCCTCCACTTT.

This clonotype has just a few counts. The chain joins TRBV20-1 to TRBJ2-1, with 12 nucleotides matching TRBD2. Germline assignment: CDR1 DFQATT and CDR2 SNEGSKA (reference sequence). With V trimmed by 2 bases and J by 8 bases, 16 bases remained unmatched. This CDR3 comprises 18 residues. In nucleotides, the CDR3 is TGCAGTGCTAGATTGTATTCCTTAGGACTAGCGGGATCCGATGAGCAGTTCTTC. This gives the protein CSARLYSLGLAGSDEQFF.

This rearrangement joins TRBV10-3 to TRBJ2-7; perhaps TRBD1 as D (6 bases). This CDR3 is 14 amino acids long. Trimming shortened V by 6 bases and J by 4 bases, and 16 bases separated the two germline ends. From germline, CDR1 is ENHRY and CDR2 SYGVKD. Written as DNA, the CDR3 is TGTGCCATCAGGAAAACAGGGTCGGGGTACGAGCAGTACTTC. Its translation: CAIRKTGSGYEQYF.

The chain couples TRBV30 to TRBJ1-2, with D possibly TRBD1 on 6 matching bases. CDR3 length equals 11 residues. Germline-derived CDR1 and CDR2 are GTSNPN and SVGIG (reference sequence). V lost 7 bases to trimming and J lost 5 bases, with 11 bases between them. CDR3: CALDRSYGYTF. CDR3 bases: TGTGCCTTGGACAGATCATATGGCTACACCTTC.

This clonotype was counted a few times. The chain recombines TRBV4-2 with TRBJ2-7; TRBD1 matches 8 bases. With 4 bases clipped from V and 3 bases from J, the junction kept 5 bases outside the gene matches. Germline CDR1 is LGHNA and CDR2 is YNFKEQ. The CDR3 has 14 amino acids. The DNA for the CDR3 is TGTGCCAGCAGCCGAACCGGGACAGGCTACGAGCAGTACTTC. Its protein is CASSRTGTGYEQYF.

The chain couples TRBV29-1 to TRBJ2-1, with 13 bases identical to TRBD2. J was trimmed by 3 bases and V by 5 bases; bases with no gene match: 16. This CDR3 has 19 amino acids. Germline CDR1 SQVTM, CDR2 ANQGSEA. The CDR3 coding sequence is TGCAGCGTTTTTCCTTCCGGGACTAGCGGGGTGGGGTACTACAATGAGCAGTTCTTC. The encoded protein is CSVFPSGTSGVGYYNEQFF.

The CDR3 nucleotides read TGTGCCAGCAGCGTAGAACCTTCGGGGTACGACGGGGAGCTGTTTTTT. Protein: CASSVEPSGYDGELFF. The V and J genes are TRBV9 and TRBJ2-2; TRBD2 might be the D (5 bases). Germline values: CDR1 SGDLS, CDR2 YYNGEE. V lost 0 bases, J lost 7 bases, and 16 bases lay in between. The CDR3 sequence is 16 residues long.

In this sample, this clonotype turned up a few times. J is TRBJ2-3 and V is TRBV15, with 14 bases aligning to TRBD2. The CDR3 is 16 amino acids. Per the germline V gene, CDR1 is LNHNV and CDR2 is YYDKDF (reference sequence). V dropped 4 bases and J dropped 7; count of bases not matched to a gene: 7. CDR3 bases: TGTGCCACCAGCACAGGACTAGCGGGAGGACCCTATACGCAGTATTTT. Protein sequence: CATSTGLAGGPYTQYF. Combining the CDR3 with reference TRBV15 and TRBJ2-3 gives the whole variable domain DAMVIQNPRYQVTQFGKPVTLSCSQTLNHNVMYWYQQKSSQAPKLLFHYYDKDFNNEADTPDNFQSRRPNTSFCFLDIRSPGLGDTAMYLCATSTGLAGGPYTQYFGPGTRLTVL.

V gene TRBV20-1 combines with J gene TRBJ2-7; 8 positions match TRBD1. V gave up 6 bases and J gave up 0 bases; unmatched junction bases: 16. The CDR3 is made up of 17 amino acids. The V gene's germline CDR1 is DFQATT and CDR2 SNEGSKA (reference sequence). The CDR3 is CSATGDGGLSGSYEQYF. The CDR3 bases are TGCAGTGCGACAGGGGACGGTGGATTAAGTGGCTCCTACGAGCAGTACTTC.

The chain uses TRBV27 and TRBJ2-4, with TRBD1 matching over 11 bases. This CDR3 is 15 amino acids long. V was pared by 2 bases and J by 8 bases, with 5 bases of the junction left unmatched. Germline CDR1 MNHEY, CDR2 SMNVEV (reference sequence). The CDR3 region is CASSLRGDRGDIQYF. The CDR3 DNA reads as TGTGCCAGCAGTTTAAGGGGGGACAGGGGGGACATTCAGTACTTC.

The V gene is TRBV20-1, the J gene TRBJ2-7; D gene ambiguous. CDR1 is DFQATT and CDR2 is SNEGSKA in the germline V gene (reference sequence). V was clipped by 7 bases and J by 2 bases, with 12 bases between them. The CDR3 spans 12 residues. CDR3 residues: CSVRTVTYEQYF. Here the CDR3 DNA reads TGCAGTGTCAGGACGGTTACCTACGAGCAGTACTTC.

For the CDR3, the DNA is TGCAGTGCTAGAATGGGGGGGCTGGAGACCCAGTACTTC. Amino acids: CSARMGGLETQYF. The chain joins TRBV20-1 to TRBJ2-5; D may be TRBD2 (7 bases). The CDR3 extends over 13 amino acids. Germline V CDR1 and CDR2: DFQATT, SNEGSKA (reference sequence). Deletions cut 2 bases from V and 5 bases from J, with 12 bases between.

V is TRBV5-1 and J is TRBJ2-7; 9 bases line up with TRBD1. J lost 0 bases, V lost 4 bases, and 5 bases had no gene match. CDR3 length: 15 residues. Germline V gene lookup returns CDR1 SGHRS and CDR2 YFSETQ. CDR3 region: CASSRDRVSSYEQYF. The DNA for the CDR3 is TGCGCCAGCAGCCGGGACAGGGTGAGCTCCTACGAGCAGTACTTC.

This clonotype was counted many times. The rearrangement links TRBV2 to TRBJ2-7; D is ambiguous. Trimming removed 7 bases from V and 1 base from J, with 8 bases in between. The CDR3 is 12 amino acids. Germline loops: CDR1 SNHLY, CDR2 FYNNEI. The CDR3 spells CASKADSYEQYF. Here the CDR3 DNA reads TGTGCCAGCAAGGCGGATTCCTACGAGCAGTACTTC.

This chain joins TRBV4-3 and TRBJ1-4, with D unclear. Trimming cost V 0 bases and J 7 bases, with 15 bases left between them. Germline CDR1 and CDR2: LGHNA and YSLEER. This CDR3 spans 16 amino acids. The CDR3 spells CASSQDRSGWAEKLFF. In DNA form, the CDR3 reads TGCGCCAGCAGCCAAGATCGTAGCGGCTGGGCTGAAAAACTGTTTTTT.

This chain joins TRBV7-2 and TRBJ2-6, with D possibly matching TRBD1 (5 bases). V was cut by 4 bases and J by 4 bases, with 8 bases left in between. The germline V gene has CDR1 SGHTA and CDR2 FQGNSA. This CDR3 region has 14 residues. For the CDR3, the DNA is TGTGCCAGCAGCTCCCCAGGGGGGGCCAACGTCCTGACTTTC. Protein sequence: CASSSPGGANVLTF. Full variable domain (remainder filled in from reference TRBV7-2 and TRBJ2-6): GAGVSQSPSNKVTEKGKDVELRCDPISGHTALYWYRQSLGQGLEFLIYFQGNSAPDKSGLPSDRFSAERTGGSVSTLTIQRTQQEDSAVYLCASSSPGGANVLTFGAGSRLTVL.

The rearrangement links TRBV10-3 to TRBJ2-1, with D maybe TRBD2 (6 bases). The CDR3 loop spans 13 amino acids. The germline V and J ends were trimmed by 7 bases and 7 bases, with 14 bases remaining between them. Germline V lookup: CDR1 ENHRY, CDR2 SYGVKD. CDR3 nucleotides: TGTGCCATCACGGGGGAGGACCGTAATGAGCAGTTCTTC. Its translation: CAITGEDRNEQFF.

J is TRBJ2-5 and V is TRBV20-1; 11 nucleotides agree with TRBD2. CDR3 length: 17 residues. Germline V CDR1 and CDR2: DFQATT, SNEGSKA (reference sequence). The V gene end was trimmed by 0 bases and the J gene end by 3 bases; junction bases not matched to a gene: 9. This CDR3 is CSARDTMGTSGKETQYF. The CDR3 bases are TGCAGTGCTAGAGATACCATGGGGACTAGCGGTAAAGAGACCCAGTACTTC.